This T cell receptor beta chain was sequenced for a study of blood T cell repertoires in COVID-19. As for the study in general: Some COVID-19 samples were acute and others convalescent; all came from the United States, Italy and Spain. From T cells, B-cell-depleted T cells, or PBMCs came the material, which was cDNA or gDNA.

This CDR3 region has 14 residues. Germline V gives CDR1 SGHRS, CDR2 YFSETQ. Trimming removed 3 bases from V and 1 base from J, with 10 bases in between. For this clone: Other nucleotide sequences from this sample produce the same CDR3.

In the authors' workflow: By means of reference gene primer amplification, nucleated cell counts were estimated. Repertoires were generated with immunoSEQ multiplex PCR, while TCRdb's copy carries only in-frame clones and drops some. The DNA was the basis for D and trimming; V, J and clone size are from that table. The sample yields 160,000 or so clones, around 83% seen once. What was sequenced was peripheral blood. V gene TRBV5-1 combines with J gene TRBJ1-1, with D perhaps matching TRBD1 (6 bases). The receptor was derived from a man in his 70s who had recovered from COVID-19. The chain's CDR3 is CASSSGQPNTEAFF. The CDR3 region has the DNA TGCGCCAGCAGCTCGGGACAACCGAACACTGAAGCTTTCTTT.